The rows below give T cell receptor beta chains drawn from one sample of a study of shared clonotypes between healthy human individuals. This table comes from immunoSEQ multiplex PCR, and its TCRdb copy is limited to in-frame clones, with some not included. The sample gives roughly 810,000 clones, 96% of which show up once; less than 0.3% is in the top ten. Sequencing used naive CD8+ T cells sorted from blood. These receptors came from a man aged 30 to 39 in good health. Both conserved end residues are part of each CDR3. A D gene is named only where the DNA matches it firmly. A clone size is listed for some rows: how often the clone was seen (once, few, many), or a class if it is expanded.

v_gene	d_gene	j_gene	abundance	CDR3aa	CDR3nt
TRBV14	NA	TRBJ2-5	NA	CASSQGTQETQYF	TGTGCCAGCAGCCAAGGGACCCAAGAGACCCAGTACTTC
TRBV2	NA	TRBJ2-3	NA	CASSPRKASNTDTQYF	TGTGCCAGCAGCCCCAGGAAGGCTAGCAATACAGATACGCAGTATTTT
TRBV7-9	NA	TRBJ2-3	NA	CASSSLWGGRETDTQYF	TGTGCCAGCAGCTCCTTATGGGGGGGCAGGGAAACAGATACGCAGTATTTT
TRBV4-3	NA	TRBJ1-4	NA	CASSQITGLFTNEKLFF	TGCGCCAGCAGCCAGATTACGGGACTCTTCACTAATGAAAAACTGTTTTTT
TRBV9	NA	TRBJ1-6	NA	CASSVDRDNSPLHF	TGTGCCAGCAGCGTAGACAGAGATAATTCACCCCTCCACTTT
TRBV7-7	NA	TRBJ2-7	NA	CASSPGLPYEQYF	TGTGCCAGCAGCCCGGGACTCCCCTACGAGCAGTACTTC
TRBV18	NA	TRBJ2-5	NA	CASSSRERGETQYF	TGTGCCAGCTCATCAAGGGAAAGGGGTGAGACCCAGTACTTC
TRBV7-3	TRBD2	TRBJ2-7	NA	CASSLGLAGVYEQYF	TGTGCCAGCAGCCTGGGACTAGCGGGGGTCTACGAGCAGTACTTC
TRBV25-1	NA	TRBJ2-1	NA	CASSEWAVRSEQFF	TGTGCCAGCAGTGAATGGGCAGTACGTAGTGAGCAGTTCTTC
TRBV29-1	TRBD1	TRBJ1-1	NA	CSVRGTGLNTEAFF	TGCAGCGTCCGGGGGACAGGACTCAACACTGAAGCTTTCTTT
TRBV4-3	NA	TRBJ2-1	NA	CASSQDLRDGNEQFF	TGCGCCAGCAGCCAAGATTTGAGGGACGGCAATGAGCAGTTCTTC
TRBV14	NA	TRBJ1-2	NA	CASSDDWGSSLDGYTF	TGTGCCAGCAGCGACGACTGGGGCAGCTCTCTAGATGGGTACACCTTC
TRBV28	NA	TRBJ1-5	NA	CASSSLNQPQHF	TGTGCCAGCAGTTCACTAAATCAGCCCCAGCATTTT
TRBV6-5	NA	TRBJ1-4	NA	CASSTGMGYNEKLFF	TGTGCCAGCAGCACGGGAATGGGATACAATGAAAAACTGTTTTTT
TRBV10-3	NA	TRBJ1-1	NA	CAITPVGPGAMDTEAFF	TGTGCCATCACCCCGGTCGGGCCAGGGGCCATGGACACTGAAGCTTTCTTT
TRBV11-2	TRBD1	TRBJ2-7	NA	CASSLGSDRGYEQYF	TGTGCCAGCAGCTTGGGTTCGGACAGGGGCTACGAGCAGTACTTC
TRBV10-3	NA	TRBJ2-7	NA	CAISDRGNEQYF	TGTGCCATCAGTGATCGAGGGAACGAGCAGTACTTC
TRBV19	TRBD2	TRBJ2-7	NA	CASSTFGGYEQYF	TGTGCCAGTAGCACCTTCGGGGGGTACGAGCAGTACTTC
TRBV28	NA	TRBJ2-7	NA	CASSVGSYEQYF	TGTGCCAGCAGTGTCGGCTCCTACGAGCAGTACTTC
TRBV27	NA	TRBJ2-7	NA	CASSSPGQGYEQYF	TGTGCCAGCAGTTCCCCGGGACAAGGGTACGAGCAGTACTTC
TRBV27	TRBD2	TRBJ2-1	NA	CASSLSAGVIYNEQFF	TGTGCCAGCAGTTTATCTGCGGGAGTTATCTACAATGAGCAGTTCTTC
TRBV29-1	NA	TRBJ1-2	NA	CSVGDTSRYGYTF	TGCAGCGTTGGGGACACCAGTAGGTATGGCTACACCTTC
TRBV6-5	TRBD2	TRBJ2-2	NA	CASTFGRAGELFF	TGTGCCAGCACCTTTGGGAGGGCCGGGGAGCTGTTTTTT
TRBV4-3	TRBD2	TRBJ2-7	NA	CASSQDGSLGGRTYEQYF	TGCGCCAGCAGCCAAGACGGGTCTCTGGGCGGGAGAACCTACGAGCAGTACTTC
TRBV4-1	TRBD2	TRBJ2-7	NA	CASSQDRGESYEQYF	TGCGCCAGCAGCCAAGATCGGGGGGAATCCTACGAGCAGTACTTC
TRBV5-4	NA	TRBJ2-7	once	CASSPRATESYEQYF	TGTGCCAGCAGCCCCCGGGCCACGGAATCCTACGAGCAGTACTTC
TRBV27	TRBD2	TRBJ2-7	NA	CASSPTLAALIYEQYF	TGTGCCAGCAGTCCAACTCTAGCGGCTCTTATCTACGAGCAGTACTTC
TRBV19	NA	TRBJ1-2	NA	CASRARSGDGYTF	TGTGCCAGTAGAGCCCGTTCAGGGGATGGCTACACCTTC
TRBV11-3	TRBD1	TRBJ2-7	once	CASSHRDRGSEQYF	TGTGCCAGCAGCCACCGGGACAGGGGCTCCGAGCAGTACTTC